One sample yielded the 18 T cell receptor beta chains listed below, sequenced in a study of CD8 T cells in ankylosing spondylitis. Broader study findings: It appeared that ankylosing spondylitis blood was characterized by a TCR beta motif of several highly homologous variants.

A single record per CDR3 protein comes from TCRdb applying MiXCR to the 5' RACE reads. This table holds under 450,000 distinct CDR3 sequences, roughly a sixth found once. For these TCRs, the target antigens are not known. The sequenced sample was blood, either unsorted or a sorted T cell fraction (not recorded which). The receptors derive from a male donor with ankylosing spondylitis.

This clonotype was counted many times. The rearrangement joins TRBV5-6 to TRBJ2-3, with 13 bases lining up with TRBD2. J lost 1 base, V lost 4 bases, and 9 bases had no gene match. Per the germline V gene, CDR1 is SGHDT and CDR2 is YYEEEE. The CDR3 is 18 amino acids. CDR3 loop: CASSVPGLAGSRTDTQYF. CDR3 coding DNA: TGTGCCAGCAGCGTGCCGGGACTAGCGGGGTCACGCACAGATACGCAGTATTTT.

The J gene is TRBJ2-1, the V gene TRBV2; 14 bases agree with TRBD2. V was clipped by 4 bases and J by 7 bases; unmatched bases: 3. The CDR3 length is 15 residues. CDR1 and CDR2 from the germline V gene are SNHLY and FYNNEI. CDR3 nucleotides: TGTGCCAGCAGTGTCAGACTAGCGGGAGGGAATGAGCAGTTCTTC. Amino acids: CASSVRLAGGNEQFF.

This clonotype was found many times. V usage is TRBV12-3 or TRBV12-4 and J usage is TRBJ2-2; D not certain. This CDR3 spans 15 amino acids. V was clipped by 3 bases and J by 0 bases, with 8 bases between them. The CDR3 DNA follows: TGTGCCAGCAGTTTCGACCCGGCGAACACCGGGGAGCTGTTTTTT. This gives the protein CASSFDPANTGELFF.

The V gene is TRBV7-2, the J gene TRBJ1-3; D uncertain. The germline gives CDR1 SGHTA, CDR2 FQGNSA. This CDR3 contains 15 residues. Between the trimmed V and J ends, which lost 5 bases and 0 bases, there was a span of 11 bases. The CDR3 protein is CASSPAQLSGNTIYF. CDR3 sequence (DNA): TGTGCCAGCAGCCCAGCACAGCTCTCTGGAAACACCATATATTTT.

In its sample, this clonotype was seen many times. Written as DNA, the CDR3 is TGTGCCAGCAGTCCACAGGGGGCCGGGGCAGATACGCAGTATTTT. Translation gives CASSPQGAGADTQYF. The chain carries TRBV12-3 or TRBV12-4 and TRBJ2-3, with 9 bases identical to TRBD1. The ends lost 5 bases at V and 4 bases at J; junction bases unmatched: 7. The CDR3 length is 15 residues.

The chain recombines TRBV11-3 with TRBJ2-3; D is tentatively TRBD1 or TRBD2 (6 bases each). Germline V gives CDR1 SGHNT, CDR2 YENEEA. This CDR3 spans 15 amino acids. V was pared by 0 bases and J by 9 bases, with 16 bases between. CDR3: CASSLESGLQGTQYF. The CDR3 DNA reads TGTGCCAGCAGCTTAGAAAGCGGACTACAGGGAACGCAGTATTTT.

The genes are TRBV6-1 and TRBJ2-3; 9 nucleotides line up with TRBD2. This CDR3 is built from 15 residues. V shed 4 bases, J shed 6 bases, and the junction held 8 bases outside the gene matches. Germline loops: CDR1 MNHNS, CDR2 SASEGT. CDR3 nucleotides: TGTGCCAGCAGTGCTCTAGCGGGGAATGCGGATACGCAGTATTTT. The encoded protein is CASSALAGNADTQYF.

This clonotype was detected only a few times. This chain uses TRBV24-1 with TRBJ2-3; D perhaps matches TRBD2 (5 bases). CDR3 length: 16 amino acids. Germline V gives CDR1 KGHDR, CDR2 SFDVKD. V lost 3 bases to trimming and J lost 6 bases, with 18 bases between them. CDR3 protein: CATSDRTPREGDTQYF. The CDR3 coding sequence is TGTGCCACCAGTGATAGGACGCCCCGGGAAGGGGATACGCAGTATTTT.

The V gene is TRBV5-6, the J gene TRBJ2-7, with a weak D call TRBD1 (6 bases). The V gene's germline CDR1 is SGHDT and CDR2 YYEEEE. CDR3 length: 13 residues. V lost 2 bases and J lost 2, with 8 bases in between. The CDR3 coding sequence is TGTGCCAGCAGCTTCCAGGGGACCTACGAGCAGTACTTC. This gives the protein CASSFQGTYEQYF. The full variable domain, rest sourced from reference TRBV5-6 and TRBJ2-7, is DAGVTQSPTHLIKTRGQQVTLRCSPKSGHDTVSWYQQALGQGPQFIFQYYEEEERQRGNFPDRFSGHQFPNYSSELNVNALLLGDSALYLCASSFQGTYEQYFGPGTRLTVT.

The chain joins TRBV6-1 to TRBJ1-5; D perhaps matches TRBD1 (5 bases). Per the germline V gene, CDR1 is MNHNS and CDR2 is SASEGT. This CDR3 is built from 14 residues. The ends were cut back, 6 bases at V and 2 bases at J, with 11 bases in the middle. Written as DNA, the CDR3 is TGTGCCAGCAGGGCGACAGCAGGCAATCAGCCCCAGCATTTT. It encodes CASRATAGNQPQHF.

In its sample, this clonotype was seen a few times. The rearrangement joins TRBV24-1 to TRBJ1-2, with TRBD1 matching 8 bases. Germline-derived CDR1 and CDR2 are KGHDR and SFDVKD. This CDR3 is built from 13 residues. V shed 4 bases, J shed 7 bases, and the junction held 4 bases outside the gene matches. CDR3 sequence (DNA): TGTGCCACCAGTGACCGGACAGGGTTTGGCTACACCTTC. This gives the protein CATSDRTGFGYTF.

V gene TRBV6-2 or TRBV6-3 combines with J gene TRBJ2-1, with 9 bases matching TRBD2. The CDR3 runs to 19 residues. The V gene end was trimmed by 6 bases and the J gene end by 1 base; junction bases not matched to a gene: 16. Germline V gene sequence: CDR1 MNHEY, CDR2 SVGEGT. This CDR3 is CASRPLAGIRGGSYNEQFF. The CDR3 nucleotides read TGTGCCAGCAGACCCCTAGCGGGAATTAGGGGGGGTTCCTACAATGAGCAGTTCTTC.

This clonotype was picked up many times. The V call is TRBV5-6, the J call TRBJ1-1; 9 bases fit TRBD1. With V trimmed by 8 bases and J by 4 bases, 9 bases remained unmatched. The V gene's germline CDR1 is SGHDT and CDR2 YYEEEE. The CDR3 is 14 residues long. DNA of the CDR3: TGTGCCAGTACACGATGGACAGGGGCCACTGAAGCTTTCTTT. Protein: CASTRWTGATEAFF.

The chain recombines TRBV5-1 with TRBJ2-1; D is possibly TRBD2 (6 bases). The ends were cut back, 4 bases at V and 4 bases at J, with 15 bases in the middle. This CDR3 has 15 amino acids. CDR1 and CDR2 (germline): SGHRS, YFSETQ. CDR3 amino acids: CASSPWVGGYNEQFF. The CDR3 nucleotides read TGCGCCAGCAGCCCCTGGGTGGGAGGATACAATGAGCAGTTCTTC.

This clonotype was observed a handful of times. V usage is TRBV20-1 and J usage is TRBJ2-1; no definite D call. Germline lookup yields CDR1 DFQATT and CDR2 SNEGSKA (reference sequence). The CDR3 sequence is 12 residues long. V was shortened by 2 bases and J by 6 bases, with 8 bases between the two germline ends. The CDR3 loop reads CSARSDLNEQFF. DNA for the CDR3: TGCAGTGCTAGATCGGACCTCAATGAGCAGTTCTTC.

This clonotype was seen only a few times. This CDR3 is CASSQTAGSRAGNTEAFF. The CDR3 region has the DNA TGTGCCAGCAGCCAAACAGCCGGGTCCCGGGCTGGGAACACTGAAGCTTTCTTT. V usage is TRBV3-1 and J usage is TRBJ1-1; D ambiguous. The germline V gene has CDR1 LGHDT and CDR2 YNNKEL (reference sequence). The germline V and J ends were trimmed by 2 bases and 1 base, with 20 bases remaining between them. The length of the CDR3 is 18 residues.

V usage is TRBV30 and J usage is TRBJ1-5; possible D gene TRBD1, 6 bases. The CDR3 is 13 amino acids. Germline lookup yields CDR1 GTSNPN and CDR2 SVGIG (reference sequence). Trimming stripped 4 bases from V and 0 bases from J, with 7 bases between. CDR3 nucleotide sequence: TGTGCCTGGAACAGGGATAGCAATCAGCCCCAGCATTTT. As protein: CAWNRDSNQPQHF. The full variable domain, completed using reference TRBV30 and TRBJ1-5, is SQTIHQWPATLVQPVGSPLSLECTVEGTSNPNLYWYRQAAGRGLQLLFYSVGIGQISSEVPQNLSASRPQDRQFILSSKKLLLSDSGFYLCAWNRDSNQPQHFGDGTRLSIL.

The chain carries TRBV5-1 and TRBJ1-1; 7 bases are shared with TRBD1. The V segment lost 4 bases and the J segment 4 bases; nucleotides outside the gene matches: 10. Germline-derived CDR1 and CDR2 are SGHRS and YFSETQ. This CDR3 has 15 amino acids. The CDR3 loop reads CASSPGDRRGTEAFF. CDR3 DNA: TGCGCCAGCAGCCCCGGGGACAGACGGGGCACTGAAGCTTTCTTT.